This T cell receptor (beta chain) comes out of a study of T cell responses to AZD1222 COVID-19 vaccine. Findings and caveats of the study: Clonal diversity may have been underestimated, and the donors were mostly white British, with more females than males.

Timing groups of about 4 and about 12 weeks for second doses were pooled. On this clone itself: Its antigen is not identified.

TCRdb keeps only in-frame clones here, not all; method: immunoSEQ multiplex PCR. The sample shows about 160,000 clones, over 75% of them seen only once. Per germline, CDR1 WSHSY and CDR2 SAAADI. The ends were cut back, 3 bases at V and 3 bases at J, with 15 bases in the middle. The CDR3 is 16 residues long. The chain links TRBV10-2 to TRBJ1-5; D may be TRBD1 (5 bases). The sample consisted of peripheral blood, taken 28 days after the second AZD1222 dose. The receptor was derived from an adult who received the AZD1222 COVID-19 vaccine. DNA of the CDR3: TGCGCCAGCAGTGATAAGGGGCGCGGATCCAATCAGCCCCAGCATTTT. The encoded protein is CASSDKGRGSNQPQHF.